Listed here are 30 T cell receptor beta chains from one sample, sequenced in a study of tumor and adjacent non-tumor tissue in lung cancer. This sample's RNA came from whole unsorted tissue. The normal lung tissue was taken more than 3 cm from the tumor edge. Three rounds of nested PCR, following a modified ARM-PCR protocol, produced the TCRbeta library. TCRdb itself ran the multiplex PCR reads through MiXCR, one entry per CDR3 protein. This sample carries around 40,000 distinct CDR3 sequences, roughly 60% of them seen once, and the ten largest clones take about 48%. Specimen: distant non-tumor lung tissue. These TCRs come from a man aged 45-60 years with non-small cell lung cancer.

Concerning this clonotype itself: One end of the junction varies from germline; a read error may be responsible. The chain recombines TRBV12-3 or TRBV12-4 with TRBJ2-2; no clear D gene. The CDR3 is 14 residues long. The CDR3 DNA reads TGTCCCAGCAGTTTTCAGACGAACACCGGAGAGCTGTTTTTT. As protein: CPSSFQTNTGELFF.

About this clonotype itself: The junction shows a germline mismatch at one end, possibly a read error. V is TRBV11-2 and J is TRBJ2-7; 8 nucleotides line up with TRBD1. Looked up from germline, CDR1 is SGHAT and CDR2 is FQNNGV. The CDR3 sequence is 16 residues long. For the CDR3, the DNA is TGTACCAGCAGCTTAGCCCTTCCGGGACAGGCTTTGGTGAAATACTTC. It translates to CTSSLALPGQALVKYF.

Concerning this clonotype itself: At one end, the junction sequence differs from germline, possibly due to a read error. The chain combines TRBV28 with TRBJ1-2; no clear D. This CDR3 has 14 amino acids. Looked up from germline, CDR1 is MDHEN and CDR2 is SYDVKM. The CDR3 here is CTSSLVIFNYGYTF. CDR3 nucleotides: TGTACCAGCAGTTTGGTCATATTTAACTATGGCTACACCTTC.

With respect to this clonotype: The conserved final phenylalanine or tryptophan is absent from the CDR3, which likely points to a read error. The chain combines TRBV29-1 with TRBJ2-2; D might be TRBD2 (6 bases). With 5 bases removed from V and 5 bases from J, the gap between germline ends came to 21 bases. Germline CDR1 reads SQVTM; CDR2 reads ANQGSEA. The CDR3 covers 16 residues. The CDR3 DNA follows: TGCAGCGTTCCCAGCCAGGAGGGTTCGGTAACCGGGGAGCTGTTTTAT. It yields the protein CSVPSQEGSVTGELFY.

As regards this clonotype: Germline is not matched at one junction end, which may reflect a read error. The chain uses TRBV7-9 and TRBJ2-7, with D possibly being TRBD2 (5 bases). There are 15 residues in the CDR3. Germline CDR1 reads SEHNR; CDR2 reads FQNEAQ (reference sequence). CDR3 coding DNA: TGTGCCAGCAGATTAGCCTCCGGGAACGCCTACGAGCAGTACTTC. Translated, it gives CASRLASGNAYEQYF.

Comments on this clonotype: The junction departs from germline at one end; a sequencing error may be responsible. This chain joins TRBV6-6 and TRBJ2-5, with 7 bases aligning to TRBD1. CDR1 and CDR2 from the germline V gene are MNHNY and SVGAGI (reference sequence). This CDR3 has 15 amino acids. Here the CDR3 DNA reads TGTGCCATCAGTACGAATGCACAGGGGAGACAGACTCAGTACTTC. Residues: CAISTNAQGRQTQYF.

The J gene is TRBJ2-5, the V gene TRBV28; TRBD2 is a possible D gene (6 bases). Trimming shortened V by 8 bases and J by 2 bases, and 18 bases separated the two germline ends. The CDR3 sequence is 15 residues long. The germline V gene encodes CDR1 MDHEN and CDR2 SYDVKM. CDR3 DNA sequence: TGTGCCAGCCGTTCGCCGGGAGCGGATCAAGAGACCCAGTACTTC. Protein sequence: CASRSPGADQETQYF.

The chain joins TRBV2 to TRBJ1-1; no firm D call. CDR1 is SNHLY and CDR2 is FYNNEI in the germline V gene. This CDR3 spans 14 amino acids. Deletions cut 5 bases from V and 2 bases from J, with 12 bases between. The CDR3 is CASSLQRANTEAFF. CDR3 DNA sequence: TGTGCCAGCAGTCTACAGAGGGCCAACACTGAAGCTTTCTTT.

On this clonotype itself: A clone one base away is much larger, so this may be a read error. The CDR3 DNA sequence: TGTGCCAGCAGCCCTGGAAGGCAGGTCTTCAATCAGCCCCAGCATTTT. Residues: CASSPGRQVFNQPQHF. The chain links TRBV5-6 to TRBJ1-5; no clear D. The CDR3 is 16 amino acids. Germline V lookup: CDR1 SGHDT, CDR2 YYEEEE. Trimming shortened V by 4 bases and J by 3 bases, and 17 bases separated the two germline ends.

Concerning this clonotype itself: Being one base from a much bigger clone, this may be a read error. The CDR3 region has the DNA TGCTGTGCTTTCAGGGGGCTACAGCCCCAGCATTTT. Amino acid sequence: CCAFRGLQPQHF. The gene calls are TRBV20-1 and TRBJ1-5; TRBD1 matches 8 bases. The CDR3 is 12 residues long. Per the germline V gene, CDR1 is DFQATT and CDR2 is SNEGSKA (reference sequence).

This clonotype was seen only once. A much more abundant neighbour one base away suggests this may be a read error. The conserved closing phenylalanine or tryptophan is absent in this CDR3, likely reflecting a read error. The rearrangement links TRBV28 to TRBJ2-1, with 8 positions matching TRBD2. The CDR3 is made up of 14 amino acids. CDR1 and CDR2 (germline): MDHEN, SYDVKM. V gave up 10 bases and J gave up 5 bases; unmatched junction bases: 10. The DNA for the CDR3 is TGTGCCACCCGACTAGCGCTCGACAACAATGAGCAGTTCTTA. This codes for CATRLALDNNEQFL.

This clonotype was counted a single time. A much bigger clone sits one base away, suggesting this may be a read error. It is likely a read error, because the conserved phenylalanine at the end of the CDR3 is missing. This chain connects TRBV5-6 to TRBJ2-3; 7 bases line up with TRBD1. This CDR3 spans 15 amino acids. V was pared by 7 bases and J by 2 bases, with 10 bases of the junction left unmatched. CDR1 and CDR2 from the germline V gene are SGHDT and YYEEEE. CDR3 residues: CASLEQGNPTDTQYS. The CDR3 DNA sequence: TGTGCCAGCCTGGAACAGGGGAACCCCACAGATACGCAGTATTCT.

This clonotype has a single count. The chain carries TRBV11-2 and TRBJ2-5, with unresolved D. The CDR3 has 13 amino acids. The germline gives CDR1 SGHAT, CDR2 FQNNGV. The CDR3 coding sequence is TGTGACAGTAGCAAAGGCAGGCAAGAGACCCAGTACTTC. Protein: CDSSKGRQETQYF. Filled out from reference TRBV11-2 and TRBJ2-5, the complete variable domain reads EAGVAQSPRYKIIEKRQSVAFWCNPISGHATLYWYQQILGQGPKLLIQFQNNGVVDDSQLPKDRFSAERLKGVDSTLKIQPAKLEDSAVYLCDSSKGRQETQYFGPGTRLLVL.

The chain carries TRBV21-1 and TRBJ2-3. TRBV21-1 is a listed pseudogene. The CDR3 runs 14 residues. CDR3 sequence (DNA): TGTGCCAGCCGTGGTTACTACCCCACAGATACGCAGTATTTT. Protein sequence: CASRGYYPTDTQYF.

This clonotype has a handful of counts. This CDR3 reads CSAQGTLATGELFF. CDR3 bases: TGCAGTGCCCAGGGGACTCTCGCGACCGGGGAGCTGTTTTTT. The chain combines TRBV20-1 with TRBJ2-2; D possibly matches TRBD1 or TRBD2 (6 bases each). Trimming stripped 6 bases from V and 5 bases from J, with 16 bases between. Per the germline V gene, CDR1 is DFQATT and CDR2 is SNEGSKA (reference sequence). The CDR3 contains 14 residues.

J is TRBJ2-2 and V is TRBV11-2, with D perhaps matching TRBD1 or TRBD2 (6 bases each). Germline V gene lookup returns CDR1 SGHAT and CDR2 FQNNGV. V lost 9 bases, J lost 6 bases, and 20 bases lay in between. The CDR3 extends over 15 amino acids. The chain's CDR3 is CASISLRGPPGELFF. CDR3 bases: TGTGCCAGTATCTCACTTCGGGGGCCGCCCGGGGAGCTGTTTTTT.

As to this clonotype: This may stem from a read error, because a much larger clone lies one nucleotide away. The CDR3 sequence: CASSSERSGGNTIYF. CDR3 DNA sequence: TGCGCCAGCAGCTCTGAGCGTTCGGGAGGAAACACCATATATTTT. The V gene is TRBV5-1, the J gene TRBJ1-3; no clear D gene. The CDR3 loop spans 15 amino acids. V was trimmed by 3 bases and J by 4 bases, leaving 14 bases between them. Per the germline V gene, CDR1 is SGHRS and CDR2 is YFSETQ.

Comment on this clonotype: At one boundary the junction diverges from the germline segment, which might be a read error. This CDR3 is CASSLKYNQAQHF. The CDR3 coding sequence is TGTGCCAGTAGCCTCAAGTACAATCAGGCCCAGCATTTT. The chain recombines TRBV12-3 or TRBV12-4 with TRBJ1-5; D remains ambiguous. This CDR3 is built from 13 residues.

This clonotype was seen many times. This rearrangement joins TRBV29-1 to TRBJ2-3; 9 bases match TRBD1. The CDR3 sequence is 13 residues long. V shed 7 bases and J 3 bases; nucleotides not matched to a gene: 5. Germline CDR1 reads SQVTM; CDR2 reads ANQGSEA. CDR3 in amino acids: CSGGTGRTDTQYF. The CDR3 coding sequence is TGCAGCGGCGGGACAGGGAGGACAGATACGCAGTATTTT.

At least ten counts were recorded for this clonotype. The chain is built from TRBV30 and TRBJ1-2; 7 nucleotides line up with TRBD1. The length of the CDR3 is 12 residues. Germline loops: CDR1 GTSNPN, CDR2 SVGIG (reference sequence). Trimming cost V 3 bases and J 2 bases; bases outside gene matches: 0. The CDR3 DNA reads TGTGCCTGGAGGACAGGGAACTATGGCTACACCTTC. Protein: CAWRTGNYGYTF. Full variable domain (missing parts from reference TRBV30 and TRBJ1-2): SQTIHQWPATLVQPVGSPLSLECTVEGTSNPNLYWYRQAAGRGLQLLFYSVGIGQISSEVPQNLSASRPQDRQFILSSKKLLLSDSGFYLCAWRTGNYGYTFGSGTRLTVV.

As to this clonotype: A much larger clonotype is one base distant, so this may be a read error. The gene calls are TRBV29-1 and TRBJ1-1; D is possibly TRBD1 (5 bases). CDR3 length: 13 residues. Trimming removed 8 bases at V and 5 bases at J, with 18 bases between. Germline V gene data show CDR1 as SQVTM and CDR2 as ANQGSEA. The CDR3 coding sequence is TGCAGCATTCATATGGGGGGGGGGACTGAAGCTTTCTTT. Residues: CSIHMGGGTEAFF.

This clonotype was observed at least ten times. The rearrangement joins TRBV6-5 to TRBJ1-5, with 9 bases matching TRBD1. The trim removed 5 bases at V and 4 bases at J, leaving 3 bases unmatched. Germline V lookup: CDR1 MNHEY, CDR2 SVGAGI. The length of the CDR3 is 14 residues. CDR3 residues: CASSKDRGNQPQHF. The CDR3, as DNA: TGTGCCAGCAGTAAGGACAGGGGAAATCAGCCCCAGCATTTT.

Judged by abundance, this clonotype is medium-sized. This rearrangement joins TRBV11-1 to TRBJ2-1; 10 nucleotides match TRBD1. The CDR3 length is 17 residues. CDR1 and CDR2 (germline): SGHAT, FQDESV (reference sequence). V shed 4 bases and J 0 bases; nucleotides not matched to a gene: 6. The CDR3 region is CASSSGQGSGSYNEQFF. CDR3 DNA sequence: TGTGCCAGCAGCTCGGGACAGGGGAGCGGCTCCTACAATGAGCAGTTCTTC.

Written as DNA, the CDR3 is TGCGCCAGCAGTGACAGTGGACTATCTCGGTACGAGCAGTACTTC. Amino acid sequence: CASSDSGLSRYEQYF. This chain connects TRBV10-1 to TRBJ2-7; maybe TRBD2 (6 bases). The CDR3 extends over 15 amino acids. Germline-derived CDR1 and CDR2 are WNHNN and SYGVQD (reference sequence). V lost 3 bases and J lost 4, with 16 bases in between.

This clonotype was counted only a few times. The chain carries TRBV18 and TRBJ2-7, with D tentatively TRBD1 (7 bases). CDR3 size: 14 residues. CDR1 and CDR2 (germline): KGHSH, LQKENI. Trimming stripped 1 base from V and 6 bases from J, with 13 bases between. CDR3 nucleotides: TGTGCCAGCTCACCACTGGAGGGGGCGGGCGAGCAGTACTTC. The encoded protein is CASSPLEGAGEQYF.

This clonotype was seen repeatedly, ten times or more. The chain couples TRBV6-1 to TRBJ1-2; no reliable D call. V was shortened by 1 base and J by 2 bases, with 5 bases between the two germline ends. The CDR3 has 13 amino acids. The germline V gene has CDR1 MNHNS and CDR2 SASEGT. CDR3 protein: CASSEDRNYGYTF. In nucleotides, the CDR3 is TGTGCCAGCAGTGAAGACAGAAACTATGGCTACACCTTC.

This clonotype has only a few counts. At one end, the junction sequence differs from germline, possibly due to a read error. The chain combines TRBV28 with TRBJ2-7; the match to TRBD2 covers 9 bases. The CDR3 loop spans 12 amino acids. Germline V gene sequence: CDR1 MDHEN, CDR2 SYDVKM. CDR3 in amino acids: CASGTSGPVSNF. Written as DNA, the CDR3 is TGTGCCAGCGGAACTAGCGGGCCGGTATCGAACTTC. Variable domain in full (rest from reference TRBV28 and TRBJ2-7): DVKVTQSSRYLVKRTGEKVFLECVQDMDHENMFWYRQDPGLGLRLIYFSYDVKMKEKGDIPEGYSVSREKKERFSLILESASTNQTSMYLCASGTSGPVSNFGPGTRLTVT.

This clonotype was seen many times. The rearrangement links TRBV6-5 to TRBJ2-7; 7 bases line up with TRBD1. There are 12 residues in the CDR3. The V segment lost 7 bases and the J segment 6 bases; nucleotides outside the gene matches: 6. In germline, CDR1 is MNHEY, CDR2 SVGAGI. The CDR3 reads CASTDRQGEQYF. In DNA form, the CDR3 reads TGTGCCAGCACAGACCGACAGGGCGAGCAGTACTTC.

With respect to this clonotype: This clone may be a read error of a much larger clone one base away. The conserved final phenylalanine or tryptophan is absent from the CDR3, which likely points to a read error. This chain connects TRBV5-5 to TRBJ2-2, with D uncertain. The CDR3 is 14 residues long. V was cut by 0 bases and J by 7 bases, with 10 bases left in between. Per the germline V gene, CDR1 is SGHKS and CDR2 is YYEKEE (reference sequence). The DNA of the CDR3 is TGTGCCAGCAGCTTGGACATTTCGGTCGGGGAGCTGTTTCTT. Residues: CASSLDISVGELFL.

On this clonotype itself: One end of the junction varies from germline; a read error may be responsible. The V and J genes are TRBV20-1 and TRBJ1-5; no definite D call. Germline V CDR1 and CDR2: DFQATT, SNEGSKA (reference sequence). The CDR3 has 13 amino acids. The CDR3 loop is CSTSRDNNQSQHF. The CDR3 DNA sequence: TGCAGTACTAGTCGGGATAACAATCAGTCCCAGCATTTT.